Each of the 5 T cell receptor beta chains below was sequenced from the same sample in a study of T cell changes during pregnancy in multiple sclerosis. Assay used: immunoSEQ multiplex PCR; TCRdb lists only in-frame clones, some missing. The sample holds around 72,000 clones, 90% to 95% seen once. The sequenced sample was CD4+ T cells from peripheral blood mononuclear cells, obtained before pregnancy. The source of these receptors is a female donor with multiple sclerosis, enrolled in a pregnancy study.

This chain links TRBV29-1 with TRBJ2-1; D is possibly TRBD2 (5 bases). Per the germline V gene, CDR1 is SQVTM and CDR2 is ANQGSEA. V lost 6 bases and J lost 7, with 19 bases in between. The CDR3 has 14 amino acids. CDR3 loop: CSVRTRKLTNEQFF. Written as DNA, the CDR3 is TGCAGCGTCAGAACTAGGAAACTTACAAATGAGCAGTTCTTC.

The rearrangement links TRBV7-3 to TRBJ2-2, with 8 bases aligning to TRBD2. The CDR3 spans 16 residues. Germline assignment: CDR1 SGHTA and CDR2 FQGTGA. J lost 0 bases, V lost 4 bases, and 4 bases had no gene match. The CDR3 region has the DNA TGTGCCAGCAGCTCGGGACTAGGGTCGAACACCGGGGAGCTGTTTTTT. Amino acid sequence: CASSSGLGSNTGELFF.

The genes are TRBV5-1 and TRBJ1-5, with TRBD1 as a possible D gene (5 bases). The V end was cut by 1 base, the J end by 5 bases, with 7 bases between. This CDR3 has 13 amino acids. The germline V gene has CDR1 SGHRS and CDR2 YFSETQ. The CDR3 sequence: CASSLTGDQPQHF. The CDR3 DNA reads TGCGCCAGCAGCTTGACAGGAGATCAGCCCCAGCATTTT.

The rearrangement links TRBV2 to TRBJ2-1; 8 nucleotides line up with TRBD2. CDR3 length: 16 residues. Germline CDR1 reads SNHLY; CDR2 reads FYNNEI. V trimming: 7 bases; J trimming: 8 bases; junction bases outside the gene matches: 16. The chain's CDR3 is CASTRSPAGGPYEQFF. CDR3 bases: TGTGCCAGCACCCGAAGCCCTGCGGGGGGCCCCTATGAGCAGTTCTTC. The variable domain in full, with the rest retrieved from reference TRBV2 and TRBJ2-1, is EPEVTQTPSHQVTQMGQEVILRCVPISNHLYFYWYRQILGQKVEFLVSFYNNEISEKSEIFDDQFSVERPDGSNFTLKIRSTKLEDSAMYFCASTRSPAGGPYEQFFGPGTRLTVL.

The chain has TRBV5-1 and TRBJ1-1, with D tentatively TRBD1 (6 bases). Trimming removed 3 bases from V and 0 bases from J, with 21 bases in between. CDR3 length: 18 residues. CDR1 and CDR2 from the germline V gene are SGHRS and YFSETQ. For the CDR3, the DNA is TGCGCCAGCAGCTGGTTGGGGGCTCAGGTTAACATGAACACTGAAGCTTTCTTT. Encoded protein: CASSWLGAQVNMNTEAFF.